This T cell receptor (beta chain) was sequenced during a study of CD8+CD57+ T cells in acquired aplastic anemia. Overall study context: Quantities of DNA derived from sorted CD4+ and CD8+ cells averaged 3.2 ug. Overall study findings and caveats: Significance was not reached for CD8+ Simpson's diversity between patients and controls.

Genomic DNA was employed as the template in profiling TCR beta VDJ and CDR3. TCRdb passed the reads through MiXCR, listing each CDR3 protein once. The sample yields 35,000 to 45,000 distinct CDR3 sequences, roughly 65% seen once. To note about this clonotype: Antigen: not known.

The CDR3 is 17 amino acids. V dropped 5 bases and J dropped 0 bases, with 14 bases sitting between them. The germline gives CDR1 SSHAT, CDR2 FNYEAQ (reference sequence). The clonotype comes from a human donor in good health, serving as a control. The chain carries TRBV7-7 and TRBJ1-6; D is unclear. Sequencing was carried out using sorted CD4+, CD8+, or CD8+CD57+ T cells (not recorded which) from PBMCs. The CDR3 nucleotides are TGTGCCAGCAGCGACACTAGTAGGAGCTCCTATAATTCACCCCTCCACTTT. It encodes CASSDTSRSSYNSPLHF.